Listed here are 24 T cell receptor beta chains from one sample, sequenced in a study of T cells after yellow fever vaccination. TCRdb reprocessed the 5' RACE reads via MiXCR and lists one record per CDR3 protein. Of some 400,000 distinct CDR3 sequences in the sample, 6.2% were seen once. Sequencing used PBMCs, obtained 5 days after the yellow fever booster vaccination. The source is a young man who received the YFV17D yellow fever vaccine.

This clonotype was detected only a few times. This chain uses TRBV5-1 with TRBJ2-1; D remains ambiguous. CDR3 length: 20 amino acids. CDR1 and CDR2 from the germline V gene are SGHRS and YFSETQ. Trimming took off 0 bases at V and 6 bases at J, with 28 bases between the two ends. CDR3 nucleotides: TGCGCCAGCAGCTTGGCTCCCTCAAGGCTAGTCCCCAGGTGGAGCAATGAGCAGTTCTTC. It is translated as CASSLAPSRLVPRWSNEQFF.

In this sample, this clonotype turned up a few times. The J gene is TRBJ2-3, the V gene TRBV3-1, with 7 nucleotides matching TRBD2. CDR3 size: 17 residues. The ends lost 1 base at V and 2 bases at J; junction bases unmatched: 9. CDR1 is LGHDT, CDR2 YNNKEL, per germline (reference sequence). This CDR3 reads CASSQAVASGYTDTQYF. DNA of the CDR3: TGTGCCAGCAGCCAAGCAGTGGCTAGCGGTTACACAGATACGCAGTATTTT.

This clonotype has only a few counts. J is TRBJ2-7 and V is TRBV20-1; 8 nucleotides line up with TRBD2. This CDR3 is 16 amino acids long. Germline CDR1 DFQATT, CDR2 SNEGSKA (reference sequence). Losses at the gene ends were 0 bases for V and 0 bases for J; bases not matched to a gene: 7. CDR3 DNA: TGCAGTGCTAGAGATTTACGGGGGGGCACCTCCTACGAGCAGTACTTC. Translating gives CSARDLRGGTSYEQYF.

This clonotype has a count of ten or more. The V and J genes are TRBV6-5 and TRBJ1-3; D is unclear. Germline loops: CDR1 MNHEY, CDR2 SVGAGI. V was trimmed by 7 bases and J by 0 bases, leaving 13 bases between them. The CDR3 runs 15 residues. The CDR3 DNA reads as TGTGCCAGCAAGGGAGGAAAGAGCTCTGGAAACACCATATATTTT. Translation: CASKGGKSSGNTIYF.

The chain uses TRBV30 and TRBJ2-7, with TRBD2 matching over 7 bases. The junction had 0 bases not matched to a gene; V was cut back by 3 bases and J by 1 base. The CDR3 covers 12 residues. CDR1 is GTSNPN and CDR2 is SVGIG in the germline V gene (reference sequence). CDR3 protein: CAWSGGSYEQYF. In DNA, the CDR3 is TGTGCCTGGAGCGGGGGGTCCTACGAGCAGTACTTC.

The V and J genes are TRBV7-9 and TRBJ2-4; 7 nucleotides match TRBD2. Trimming took 4 bases from V and 1 from J; bases not matched to a gene: 13. The CDR3 consists of 18 residues. Per germline, CDR1 SEHNR and CDR2 FQNEAQ (reference sequence). The CDR3 DNA reads TGTGCCAGCAGCTGGACGACCTACGGGGGGAGCGCCAAAAACATTCAGTACTTC. Translation: CASSWTTYGGSAKNIQYF.

The V call is TRBV12-3 or TRBV12-4, the J call TRBJ2-2; perhaps TRBD1 as D (6 bases). The CDR3 is 14 residues long. Trimming removed 3 bases from V and 4 bases from J, with 9 bases in between. The CDR3 DNA sequence: TGTGCCAGCAGTTTTGGCAGGGGCACCGGGGAGCTGTTTTTT. Amino acid sequence: CASSFGRGTGELFF.

The chain couples TRBV20-1 to TRBJ2-5, with TRBD2 identical over 9 bases. V was clipped by 3 bases and J by 5 bases; unmatched bases: 7. There are 14 residues in the CDR3. Germline CDR1 DFQATT, CDR2 SNEGSKA (reference sequence). The CDR3 here is CSASGSGRTETQYF. The CDR3 DNA reads TGCAGTGCTAGTGGTAGCGGGAGAACGGAGACCCAGTACTTC.

The CDR3 coding sequence is TGTGCCAGCAGCTTAATATACACAGATACGCAGTATTTT. Translation gives CASSLIYTDTQYF. The chain links TRBV7-3 to TRBJ2-3; D is unclear. Trimming cost V 1 base and J 2 bases, with 4 bases left between them. There are 13 residues in the CDR3. CDR1 is SGHTA, CDR2 FQGTGA, per germline. Full variable domain (remainder filled in from reference TRBV7-3 and TRBJ2-3): GAGVSQTPSNKVTEKGKYVELRCDPISGHTALYWYRQSLGQGPEFLIYFQGTGAADDSGLPNDRFFAVRPEGSVSTLKIQRTERGDSAVYLCASSLIYTDTQYFGPGTRLTVL.

This rearrangement joins TRBV13 to TRBJ2-5; D is unclear. Germline assignment: CDR1 PRHDT and CDR2 FYEKMQ (reference sequence). The CDR3 spans 14 residues. V lost 7 bases and J 4 bases, leaving 16 bases between the germline ends. The CDR3 sequence: CASTRAGLGETQYF. The DNA of the CDR3 is TGTGCCAGCACACGCGCCGGCTTGGGAGAGACCCAGTACTTC.

The chain uses TRBV20-1 and TRBJ1-5; 8 bases fit TRBD1. The germline V gene encodes CDR1 DFQATT and CDR2 SNEGSKA (reference sequence). The CDR3 loop spans 15 amino acids. Unmatched junction bases numbered 11, after V lost 3 bases and J lost 7 bases. The CDR3 loop reads CSASQGAGTGQPQHF. The CDR3 DNA is TGCAGTGCTAGTCAGGGGGCGGGGACAGGCCAGCCCCAGCATTTT.

In this sample, this clonotype turned up a few times. V is TRBV21-1 and J is TRBJ2-1; no DNA check was done on the table's D call, TRBD1. TRBV21-1 is given as a pseudogene. The CDR3 spans 15 residues. This CDR3 is CASSKEENRDREQFF. Here the CDR3 DNA reads TGTGCCAGCAGCAAGGAGGAGAACAGGGACAGAGAGCAGTTCTTC.

V and J are TRBV20-1 and TRBJ2-4, with D possibly TRBD1 on 5 matching bases. Germline assignment: CDR1 DFQATT and CDR2 SNEGSKA (reference sequence). Trimming cost V 3 bases and J 6 bases, with 12 bases left between them. The CDR3 sequence is 13 residues long. In DNA form, the CDR3 reads TGCAGTGCTAGTTCAGGGCAGGCAAACATTCAGTACTTC. This gives the protein CSASSGQANIQYF.

This clonotype came up a few times. V and J are TRBV10-3 and TRBJ1-5, with TRBD1 identical over 7 bases. The V segment lost 10 bases and the J segment 11 bases; nucleotides outside the gene matches: 2. CDR3 length: 9 amino acids. CDR1 and CDR2 (germline): ENHRY, SYGVKD. In DNA, the CDR3 is TGTGCCAGCCAGGGGGCCCAGCATTTT. Translation gives CASQGAQHF.

This clonotype was seen a handful of times. The chain employs TRBV5-1 and TRBJ1-6; no clear D gene. Trimming took 0 bases from V and 6 from J, leaving 4 bases between them. CDR3 size: 13 residues. Germline V CDR1 and CDR2: SGHRS, YFSETQ. CDR3 DNA sequence: TGCGCCAGCAGCTTGGACGGTAATTCACCCCTCCACTTT. Its translation: CASSLDGNSPLHF.

This clonotype was picked up many times. J is TRBJ2-7 and V is TRBV25-1; TRBD2 is a possible D gene (6 bases). The CDR3 is 17 residues long. Germline V gene sequence: CDR1 MGHDK, CDR2 SYGVNS. Between the trimmed V and J ends, which lost 4 bases and 0 bases, there was a span of 19 bases. For the CDR3, the DNA is TGTGCCAGCAGTGGCGGCTCTAGCGCATCCAGCTCCTACGAGCAGTACTTC. It specifies CASSGGSSASSSYEQYF.

This clonotype turned up a few times. The J gene is TRBJ2-5, the V gene TRBV10-2; 9 bases agree with TRBD1. Germline V gene sequence: CDR1 WSHSY, CDR2 SAAADI. V gave up 6 bases and J gave up 9 bases; unmatched junction bases: 8. This CDR3 comprises 13 residues. CDR3 loop: CASRGDRAAAQYF. The DNA for the CDR3 is TGCGCCAGCAGGGGGGACAGGGCGGCGGCCCAGTACTTC.

The chain links TRBV29-1 to TRBJ2-3, with 11 bases lining up with TRBD2. This CDR3 region has 14 residues. CDR1 and CDR2 from the germline V gene are SQVTM and ANQGSEA. V lost 6 bases to trimming and J lost 2 bases; unmatched junction nucleotides: 4. DNA for the CDR3: TGCAGCGTGGTGGGACTAGCGGCCACAGATACGCAGTATTTT. It encodes CSVVGLAATDTQYF.

The CDR3 DNA reads TGTGCCAGCAGTTCCAATCAGGGGTTTGGCTACACCTTC. Its protein product is CASSSNQGFGYTF. The gene calls are TRBV6-2 or TRBV6-3 and TRBJ1-2, with D maybe TRBD1 (6 bases). The CDR3 runs 13 residues. The V and J ends lost 4 bases and 7 bases respectively, with 13 bases between them. Germline values: CDR1 MNHEY, CDR2 SVGEGT.

This clonotype was seen more than once but under ten times. The chain employs TRBV10-3 and TRBJ2-1; a weak D match, TRBD2 (5 bases). The CDR3 has 13 residues. CDR1 and CDR2 (germline): ENHRY, SYGVKD. Trimming removed 8 bases at V and 4 bases at J, with 12 bases between. The DNA of the CDR3 is TGTGCCATCGCGGGCGAAGGGTACAATGAGCAGTTCTTC. Protein sequence: CAIAGEGYNEQFF.

This clonotype was recorded many times. The V gene is TRBV6-5, the J gene TRBJ1-5, with D uncertain. Germline CDR1 MNHEY, CDR2 SVGAGI. This CDR3 region has 14 residues. Trimming cost V 8 bases and J 1 base, with 12 bases left between them. CDR3 region: CASQLLGSNQPQHF. The CDR3 DNA is TGTGCCAGCCAGTTACTGGGGAGCAATCAGCCCCAGCATTTT.

Many counts were recorded for this clonotype. The V and J genes are TRBV5-1 and TRBJ2-1; tentative D call: TRBD2 (5 bases). The CDR3 is 15 residues long. V was pared by 3 bases and J by 0 bases, with 10 bases between. The V gene's germline CDR1 is SGHRS and CDR2 YFSETQ. The DNA for the CDR3 is TGCGCCAGCAGCTCGAGCGGAACCTCCTACAATGAGCAGTTCTTC. Translating it yields CASSSSGTSYNEQFF. Full variable domain (missing parts from reference TRBV5-1 and TRBJ2-1): KAGVTQTPRYLIKTRGQQVTLSCSPISGHRSVSWYQQTPGQGLQFLFEYFSETQRNKGNFPGRFSGRQFSNSRSEMNVSTLELGDSALYLCASSSSGTSYNEQFFGPGTRLTVL.

The rearrangement joins TRBV5-1 to TRBJ2-5; 8 nucleotides line up with TRBD2. The CDR3 consists of 16 residues. V lost 2 bases, J lost 2 bases, and 8 bases stayed unmatched. The germline CDR1 and CDR2 sequences are SGHRS and YFSETQ. The DNA for the CDR3 is TGCGCCAGCAGCTTTGGGTCCCTAGCGGGTCAAGAGACCCAGTACTTC. It codes for CASSFGSLAGQETQYF.

This clonotype showed up just a few times. CDR3 DNA: TGCAGCGGGTCACTAGCGGGAGACGCCGGGGAGCTGTTTTTT. This encodes CSGSLAGDAGELFF. The chain couples TRBV29-1 to TRBJ2-2; 11 bases are a match to TRBD2. Trimming cost V 7 bases and J 6 bases; bases outside gene matches: 7. Germline loops: CDR1 SQVTM, CDR2 ANQGSEA. This CDR3 region has 14 residues.